The 13 T cell receptor beta chains reported below all come from one sample, sequenced in a study of T cells in women clearing cervical HPV infection. Clones were sequenced by immunoSEQ multiplex PCR, and TCRdb holds only the in-frame ones, with some missing. The specimen's table records 30,000 to 45,000 clones. Sequenced sample: blood buffy coat. The receptors shown here come from a woman between 18 and 69 years old with a cervical HPV16 infection that either progressed to CIN3+ or cleared (not recorded which).

In regard to this clone: With the read ending 3 residues before the CDR3 end, the germline J gene is used to fill in that end. The J gene is TRBJ2-1, the V gene TRBV12-3 or TRBV12-4; TRBD2 aligns across 10 bases. CDR3 length: 15 residues. Trimming took 5 bases from V and 2 from J; bases not matched to a gene: 3. CDR3 residues: CASSQTSGAYNEQFF. CDR3 DNA, as far as it was read: TGTGCCAGCAGTCAAACTAGCGGGGCCTACAATGAG.

As concerns this clone: The CDR3 end falls 3 residues outside the read, so it is completed with the germline J gene. The rearrangement links TRBV28 to TRBJ1-3, with D perhaps TRBD1 (6 bases). Germline values: CDR1 MDHEN, CDR2 SYDVKM. The CDR3 has 18 amino acids. Trimming removed 7 bases at V and 0 bases at J, with 22 bases between. The covered CDR3 bases are TGTGCCAGCATCTCGTCCTCAGGGGCGTCCCTCTCTGGAAACACC. As protein: CASISSSGASLSGNT. The CDR3, in full, reads CASISSSGASLSGNTIYF.

Concerning this clone: The DNA ends 3 residues before the CDR3 does, and the rest of the CDR3 is filled in from the germline J gene. The V call is TRBV10-3, the J call TRBJ2-7; 8 positions agree with TRBD1. The CDR3 extends over 14 amino acids. CDR1 and CDR2 (germline): ENHRY, SYGVKD. V was clipped by 10 bases and J by 1 base; unmatched bases: 9. The CDR3 reads CATYDRGSSYEQYF. CDR3 DNA, as far as it was read: TGTGCCACCTACGACAGGGGTTCGTCCTACGAG.

This CDR3 is CASSPATSGRGWARTDTQYF. The sequenced part of the CDR3 DNA is TGTGCCAGCAGCCCGGCGACTAGCGGGAGAGGGTGGGCCCGCACAGATACC. The chain combines TRBV4-2 with TRBJ2-5; 12 bases are a match to TRBD2. The missing CDR3 end, 3 residues past where the read stops, is filled in from the germline J gene. The CDR3 loop spans 20 amino acids. Germline V gene data show CDR1 as LGHNA and CDR2 as YNFKEQ.

As concerns this clone: Coverage ceases 3 residues before the CDR3 finishes, and the germline J gene fills in the end. The chain links TRBV19 to TRBJ2-4, with D unresolved. Germline loops: CDR1 LNHDA, CDR2 SQIVND (reference sequence). CDR3 length equals 13 residues. The CDR3 bases that were read are TGTGCCAGTAGTGTTCGACCCGCGACTGGT. Translation: CASSVRPATG. The whole CDR3 reads CASSVRPATGQYF.

Concerning this clone itself: The DNA ends 3 residues before the CDR3 does, and the rest of the CDR3 is filled in from the germline J gene. V usage is TRBV5-6 and J usage is TRBJ1-6; possible D gene TRBD1, 6 bases. Trimming cost V 1 base and J 9 bases, with 11 bases left between them. CDR1 is SGHDT and CDR2 is YYEEEE in the germline V gene. The CDR3 totals 14 residues. The CDR3 is CASSLRRGASPLHF. Partial CDR3 DNA: TGTGCCAGCAGCTTGCGCAGGGGAGCTTCACCC.

Notes on this clone: Sequencing ends 3 residues short of the CDR3 end; the germline J gene provides the rest. V usage is TRBV5-5 and J usage is TRBJ1-1; D is perhaps TRBD1 (6 bases). Germline V lookup: CDR1 SGHKS, CDR2 YYEKEE (reference sequence). V dropped 3 bases and J dropped 0 bases, with 12 bases sitting between them. The CDR3 runs 15 residues. This CDR3 reads CASSYRARVNTEAFF. The CDR3 DNA, read in part, is TGTGCCAGCAGCTACAGGGCTAGGGTGAACACTGAA.

In regard to this clone: The read is 3 residues too short to cover the CDR3 end, so that end is filled in from the germline J gene. This chain links TRBV2 with TRBJ2-4; D possibly corresponds to TRBD1 (8 bases). The germline V gene has CDR1 SNHLY and CDR2 FYNNEI. This CDR3 comprises 17 residues. The CDR3 loop reads CASRNSLRTGRGYGQYF. The covered CDR3 bases are TGTGCCAGCAGGAACTCTCTACGGACAGGGAGGGGGTATGGT.

A note on this clone: The read terminates 3 residues before the CDR3 end, so the remaining end is supplied by the germline J gene. The rearrangement joins TRBV6-2 or TRBV6-3 to TRBJ1-4; D unclear. Germline values: CDR1 MNHEY, CDR2 SVGEGT. The CDR3 runs 11 residues. CDR3 bases read: TGTGCCAGCAGTTACAGGAACAGA. Amino acids: CASSYRNR. From start to end, the CDR3 is CASSYRNRLFF.

Concerning this clone itself: Sequence at one end of the junction differs from germline and may be a read error. The read ends 3 residues before the CDR3 terminus; that terminus is restored from the germline J gene. The chain couples TRBV23-1 to TRBJ2-7; D gene ambiguous. TRBV23-1 is an ORF, with its function uncertain. This CDR3 has 13 residues. The CDR3 DNA, read in part, is TGCTCCAGCAGTCTAAGATACCAGGACGAG. It translates to CSSSLRYQDE. The entire CDR3 sequence reads CSSSLRYQDEQYF.

Comments on this clone: The CDR3 extends 3 residues past the end of the read, so its final part is completed from the germline J gene. The V and J genes are TRBV30 and TRBJ2-3, with 13 bases that match TRBD2. V lost 8 bases and J lost 3; bases outside the gene matches: 14. This CDR3 contains 17 residues. Germline V gives CDR1 GTSNPN, CDR2 SVGIG (reference sequence). CDR3 bases read: TGTGCCCATTCACCTACCCGGACTAGCGGGAGAACAGATACG. This encodes CAHSPTRTSGRTDT. Given in full, the CDR3 is CAHSPTRTSGRTDTQYF.

To note about this clone: The read ends 3 residues shy of where the CDR3 ends; the end is completed using the germline J gene. The V and J genes are TRBV4-2 and TRBJ2-3, with 10 bases aligning to TRBD2. Per germline, CDR1 LGHNA and CDR2 YNFKEQ. Trimming cost V 2 bases and J 2 bases; bases outside gene matches: 10. CDR3 length equals 18 residues. The sequenced CDR3 bases are TGTGCCAGCAGCCAAAGCGGTAGCGGGAGGCCCGACACAGATACG. The encoded protein is CASSQSGSGRPDTDT. The entire CDR3 sequence reads CASSQSGSGRPDTDTQYF.

Of note for this clone: The sequence runs out 3 residues before the end of the CDR3; the remainder is reconstructed from the germline J gene. The genes are TRBV12-3 or TRBV12-4 and TRBJ2-7; 15 nucleotides match TRBD2. V lost 6 bases, J lost 6 bases, and 9 bases stayed unmatched. CDR3 length: 16 amino acids. The part of the CDR3 DNA that was read is TGTGCCAGCAGCACCGGACTAGCGGGAGGGCCCGGCGAG. Protein: CASSTGLAGGPGE. The complete CDR3 sequence is CASSTGLAGGPGEQYF.